The sequence of this T cell receptor (beta chain) was determined in a study of glioma-infiltrating T cells. Amplification of TCR alpha and beta CDR3 regions from RNA used iRepertoire nested multiplex PCR. TCRdb re-called the multiplex PCR reads through MiXCR, storing one row per CDR3 protein. The data show about 190,000 distinct CDR3 sequences, roughly a third seen once. Germline lookup yields CDR1 SGHRS and CDR2 YFSETQ. This CDR3 has 15 amino acids. Trimming cost V 2 bases and J 5 bases; bases outside gene matches: 8. In this sample, this clonotype turned up many times. Sequencing was done on a sample of glioma tissue, nonneoplastic brain tissue, or PBMCs (not recorded which). The clonotype comes from a human donor with low-grade glioma or glioblastoma, undergoing nonglioma brain surgery, or in good health (not recorded which). This chain connects TRBV5-1 to TRBJ2-5; TRBD2 matches 8 bases. The CDR3 nucleotides read TGCGCCAGCAGCTTCGGACAAGCGGGAGTTGAGACCCAGTACTTC. This codes for CASSFGQAGVETQYF.